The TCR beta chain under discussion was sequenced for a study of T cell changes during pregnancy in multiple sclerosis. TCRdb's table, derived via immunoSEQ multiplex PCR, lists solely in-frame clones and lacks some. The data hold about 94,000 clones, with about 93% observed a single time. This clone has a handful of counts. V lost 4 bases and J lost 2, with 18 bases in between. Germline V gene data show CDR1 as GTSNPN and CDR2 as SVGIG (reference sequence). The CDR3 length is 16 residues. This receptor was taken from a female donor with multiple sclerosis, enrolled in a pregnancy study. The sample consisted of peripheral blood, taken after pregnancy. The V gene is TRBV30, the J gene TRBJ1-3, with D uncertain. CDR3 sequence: CAWTPVRLVTGNTIYF. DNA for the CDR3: TGTGCCTGGACACCCGTAAGATTAGTAACTGGAAACACCATATATTTT.